Given below is one T cell receptor (beta chain) in context. Antigen specificity is unknown. The sample comes from a study of T-cell memory formation after mild COVID-19. In the study overall: TCR clusters largely stayed donor specific. Whole-study results and caveats: Contracting clones from day 15 to 85 had balanced CD4/CD8; later expanders favoured CD4+. Some SARS-CoV-2-responding clones were already detected in memory before infection. Still unconfirmed is whether the second-wave clones peaking on day 37 recognized SARS-CoV-2.

TCRdb independently ran MiXCR on the 5' RACE reads; one entry per CDR3 protein. The table has about 350,000 distinct CDR3 sequences, approximately 29% seen once; the top ten hold 13%. The V end was cut by 3 bases, the J end by 4 bases, with 13 bases between. The CDR3 is 15 amino acids. Per the germline V gene, CDR1 is MNHEY and CDR2 is SVGEGT. This TCR was recovered from an adult woman who had mild COVID-19 (a few samples of this study predate the infection). Cell type and time point are not known. V gene TRBV6-2 or TRBV6-3 combines with J gene TRBJ2-1, with D possibly called TRBD1 or TRBD2 (5 bases each). Sequencing was performed on PBMCs or a T cell subset sorted from them (not recorded which). CDR3: CASSYGWDQYNEQFF. CDR3 coding DNA: TGTGCCAGCAGTTATGGTTGGGACCAATACAATGAGCAGTTCTTC.